Listed here are 32 T cell receptor beta chains from one sample, sequenced in a study of blood T cell repertoires in COVID-19. This table comes from immunoSEQ multiplex PCR, and its TCRdb copy is limited to in-frame clones, with some not included. Of 200,000 to 250,000 clones in the sample, over 75% were seen once. Sequenced sample: peripheral blood. The receptors derive from a man aged 80 or over with acute or convalescent COVID-19.

V is TRBV6-2 or TRBV6-3 and J is TRBJ2-7; 12 nucleotides align to TRBD2. The V gene end was trimmed by 3 bases and the J gene end by 7 bases; junction bases not matched to a gene: 7. Per germline, CDR1 MNHEY and CDR2 SVGEGT. The CDR3 contains 15 residues. The CDR3, as DNA: TGTGCCAGCAGTTATCCGGGACTAGCGGGTCAAGAGCAGTACGTC. This codes for CASSYPGLAGQEQYV.

The rearrangement uses TRBV18 and TRBJ2-1; the match to TRBD2 covers 8 bases. The germline CDR1 and CDR2 sequences are KGHSH and LQKENI. The V segment lost 1 base and the J segment 9 bases; nucleotides outside the gene matches: 2. The CDR3 is made up of 13 amino acids. CDR3 in amino acids: CASSPLGGGEQFF. The DNA for the CDR3 is TGTGCCAGCTCACCACTCGGGGGGGGTGAGCAGTTCTTC.

CDR3 in DNA: TGCGCCAGCAGCCAAGAAGTGGGACAGCTGGGGGTCTACGAGCAGTACGTC. This sequence encodes CASSQEVGQLGVYEQYV. This chain uses TRBV4-1 with TRBJ2-7; 7 nucleotides align to TRBD1. The V gene end was trimmed by 0 bases and the J gene end by 3 bases; junction bases not matched to a gene: 11. The CDR3 covers 17 residues. Germline V gene sequence: CDR1 MGHRA, CDR2 YSYEKL.

The CDR3 bases are TGCAGCGTTGAGGGGGACAGGGGGCGCCGGACTGAAGCTTTCTTT. It yields the protein CSVEGDRGRRTEAFF. The chain joins TRBV29-1 to TRBJ1-1, with 12 bases matching TRBD1. In germline, CDR1 is SQVTM, CDR2 ANQGSEA. This CDR3 is built from 15 residues. Trimming cost V 3 bases and J 5 bases; bases outside gene matches: 7.

The chain is built from TRBV6-5 and TRBJ1-2; 7 nucleotides match TRBD1. This CDR3 has 15 residues. Germline V gene sequence: CDR1 MNHEY, CDR2 SVGAGI. Trimming at V came to 10 bases and at J to 5 bases, leaving 16 bases not matched to a gene. CDR3 nucleotides: TGTGCCACCAATCAGGGACAGTCCCTACTATATGGCTACACCTTC. As protein: CATNQGQSLLYGYTF.

V gene TRBV5-1 combines with J gene TRBJ2-3; TRBD2 matches 10 bases. Losses at the gene ends were 0 bases for V and 3 bases for J; bases not matched to a gene: 16. The CDR3 runs 20 residues. CDR1 is SGHRS, CDR2 YFSETQ, per germline. The CDR3, as DNA: TGCGCCAGCAGCTTGGAGGCTTTGCGACCTAGCGGGAGAGGTACAGATACGCAGTATTTT. It translates to CASSLEALRPSGRGTDTQYF.

The table lists this clone with a few counts. This chain links TRBV19 with TRBJ2-2; 11 bases line up with TRBD2. Germline lookup yields CDR1 LNHDA and CDR2 SQIVND (reference sequence). V shed 9 bases and J 4 bases; nucleotides not matched to a gene: 4. The CDR3 totals 14 residues. The CDR3 coding sequence is TGTGCCAGCACTAGCGGGAGCCCCACCGGGGAGCTGTTTTTT. This encodes CASTSGSPTGELFF.

The rearrangement uses TRBV6-5 and TRBJ1-2; D may be TRBD1 (5 bases). Looked up from germline, CDR1 is MNHEY and CDR2 is SVGAGI. V was cut by 5 bases and J by 1 base, with 8 bases left in between. The CDR3 contains 13 residues. The CDR3 region is CASSPTVNYGYTF. For the CDR3, the DNA is TGTGCCAGCAGTCCGACAGTTAACTATGGCTACACCTTC.

The genes are TRBV6-5 and TRBJ2-3, with no clear D. CDR3 length equals 15 residues. Trimming took 6 bases from V and 2 from J, leaving 15 bases between them. CDR1 and CDR2 from the germline V gene are MNHEY and SVGAGI. For the CDR3, the DNA is TGTGCCAGCAGGGCCCGGGTTTCTCCCACAGATACGCAGTATTTT. This codes for CASRARVSPTDTQYF.

The chain uses TRBV7-9 and TRBJ2-2; TRBD1 matches 8 bases. The CDR3 consists of 16 residues. CDR1 SEHNR and CDR2 FQNEAQ come from the germline V gene (reference sequence). V was clipped by 0 bases and J by 4 bases; unmatched bases: 4. CDR3 nucleotide sequence: TGTGCCAGCAGCTTAGCGGGGACAGGAGCCACCGGGGAGCTGTTTTTT. This translates into CASSLAGTGATGELFF.

The V gene is TRBV6-2 or TRBV6-3, the J gene TRBJ2-7; the D gene is possibly TRBD2 (6 bases). The CDR3 runs to 17 residues. Trimming took 0 bases from V and 1 from J, leaving 16 bases between them. Germline lookup yields CDR1 MNHEY and CDR2 SVGEGT. The CDR3 is CASSYSMGAGPSYEQYF. In nucleotides, the CDR3 is TGTGCCAGCAGTTACTCGATGGGAGCGGGTCCTTCCTACGAGCAGTACTTC.

The V call is TRBV24-1, the J call TRBJ2-1; D perhaps matches TRBD1 (5 bases). The ends were cut back, 9 bases at V and 6 bases at J, with 11 bases in the middle. This CDR3 comprises 12 residues. In germline, CDR1 is KGHDR, CDR2 SFDVKD. CDR3: CATQGRRNEQFF. CDR3 nucleotides: TGTGCCACCCAGGGCAGGCGCAATGAGCAGTTCTTC.

This clone was picked up one time. This chain links TRBV3-1 (or the pseudogene TRBV3-2) with TRBJ2-7; TRBD2 aligns across 8 bases. From germline, CDR1 is LGHDT and CDR2 YNNKEL (reference sequence). V lost 7 bases to trimming and J lost 3 bases; unmatched junction nucleotides: 5. The CDR3 is 13 residues long. The CDR3, as DNA: TGTGCCAGCACCCCGGGGGGGATCTACGAGCAGTACTTC. This sequence encodes CASTPGGIYEQYF.

The V and J genes are TRBV6-5 and TRBJ1-1; D is unclear. The CDR3 contains 15 residues. CDR1 is MNHEY, CDR2 SVGAGI, per germline. The V end was cut by 6 bases, the J end by 0 bases, with 14 bases between. The CDR3 DNA follows: TGTGCCAGCAGGTATCTCCGGGAAGTGAACACTGAAGCTTTCTTT. This codes for CASRYLREVNTEAFF.

The V gene is TRBV13, the J gene TRBJ1-2; TRBD1 is a possible D gene (6 bases). In germline, CDR1 is PRHDT, CDR2 FYEKMQ (reference sequence). The germline V and J ends were trimmed by 6 bases and 0 bases, with 17 bases remaining between them. This CDR3 is built from 16 residues. The CDR3 DNA follows: TGTGCCAGCAGTTTACCTCCGGGACACTCTAACTATGGCTACACCTTC. The encoded protein is CASSLPPGHSNYGYTF.

This clone was seen only once. This chain links TRBV4-2 with TRBJ2-1; 11 bases fit TRBD2. The CDR3 length is 20 residues. V gave up 2 bases and J gave up 0 bases; unmatched junction bases: 12. Per germline, CDR1 LGHNA and CDR2 YNFKEQ. CDR3: CASSQYAGLAASSSYNEQFF. Written as DNA, the CDR3 is TGTGCCAGCAGCCAATACGCGGGACTAGCGGCTTCAAGCTCCTACAATGAGCAGTTCTTC.

The V call is TRBV9, the J call TRBJ2-2, with 10 bases matching TRBD1. CDR1 is SGDLS and CDR2 is YYNGEE in the germline V gene. The CDR3 is made up of 15 amino acids. V lost 4 bases to trimming and J lost 6 bases; unmatched junction nucleotides: 6. CDR3 protein: CASSIRDRGSGELFF. DNA for the CDR3: TGTGCCAGCAGCATCCGGGACAGGGGTTCCGGGGAGCTGTTTTTT.

This sequence joins TRBV5-1 and TRBJ2-5; tentatively, D is TRBD1 (6 bases). The CDR3 has 12 amino acids. V was clipped by 7 bases and J by 6 bases, with 13 bases between them. From germline, CDR1 is SGHRS and CDR2 YFSETQ. The CDR3 loop is CASVGALKTQYF. For the CDR3, the DNA is TGCGCCAGCGTGGGGGCCCTGAAGACCCAGTACTTC.

V and J are TRBV18 and TRBJ1-2; 8 nucleotides align to TRBD1. There are 16 residues in the CDR3. Unmatched junction bases numbered 12, after V lost 3 bases and J lost 6 bases. CDR1 and CDR2 (germline): KGHSH, LQKENI. The CDR3 nucleotides read TGTGCCAGCTCACCTATTTCACAGGGGGTAGCGGATGGCTACACCTTC. Protein sequence: CASSPISQGVADGYTF.

Here the CDR3 reads CASSPSQGSAGANVLTF. CDR3 nucleotide sequence: TGTGCCAGCAGTCCATCCCAGGGGTCAGCTGGGGCCAACGTCCTGACTTTC. The V and J genes are TRBV9 and TRBJ2-6, with D possibly matching TRBD1 (6 bases). Germline V gene sequence: CDR1 SGDLS, CDR2 YYNGEE. The CDR3 sequence is 17 residues long. Trimming stripped 5 bases from V and 2 bases from J, with 17 bases between. Looking up the rest from reference TRBV9 and TRBJ2-6 gives the full variable domain: DSGVTQTPKHLITATGQRVTLRCSPRSGDLSVYWYQQSLDQGLQFLIQYYNGEERAKGNILERFSAQQFPDLHSELNLSSLELGDSALYFCASSPSQGSAGANVLTFGAGSRLTVL.

CDR3 bases: TGCGCCAGCAGTCCCCCCCCGACAGGGGGATTTGCCACTGAAGCTTTCTTT. Amino acid sequence: CASSPPPTGGFATEAFF. The chain recombines TRBV23-1 with TRBJ1-1; 9 positions agree with TRBD1. TRBV23-1 is an ORF, with its function uncertain. Germline trimming cut 4 bases from V and 4 bases from J; bases unmatched to any gene: 13. The CDR3 is 17 amino acids.

V and J are TRBV6-6 and TRBJ1-6, with 7 bases aligning to TRBD1. Germline values: CDR1 MNHNY, CDR2 SVGAGI (reference sequence). This CDR3 is 16 amino acids long. Trimming removed 0 bases from V and 4 bases from J; junction bases left unmatched: 3. DNA of the CDR3: TGTGCCAGCAGTTACTCCGCAGGGGGGTATAATTCACCCCTCCACTTT. Residues: CASSYSAGGYNSPLHF.

The chain links TRBV14 to TRBJ1-2; 7 bases align to TRBD1. Trimming cost V 4 bases and J 2 bases; bases outside gene matches: 4. Germline V CDR1 and CDR2: SGHDN, FVKESK. The CDR3 length is 14 residues. The CDR3 loop reads CASSPGTANYGYTF. CDR3 nucleotides: TGTGCCAGCAGCCCGGGGACAGCCAACTATGGCTACACCTTC.

This chain links TRBV19 with TRBJ2-4, with 11 nucleotides matching TRBD2. The germline V gene encodes CDR1 LNHDA and CDR2 SQIVND (reference sequence). V shed 0 bases, J shed 3 bases, and the junction held 4 bases outside the gene matches. The CDR3 runs to 17 residues. The CDR3 coding sequence is TGTGCCAGTAGTATAGATGGGGGGACTAGCGGCAAAAACATTCAGTACTTC. This encodes CASSIDGGTSGKNIQYF.

The CDR3, as DNA: TGCGCCAGCAGCTTAGAGGGGACTAGCGGGAGTCGGACCTACGAGCAGTACTTC. It encodes CASSLEGTSGSRTYEQYF. The chain links TRBV5-1 to TRBJ2-7; 14 nucleotides match TRBD2. Germline V gives CDR1 SGHRS, CDR2 YFSETQ. The CDR3 consists of 18 residues. The V and J ends lost 2 bases and 2 bases, in that order; junction bases with no gene match: 9.

J is TRBJ2-3 and V is TRBV5-1; TRBD2 matches at 10 bases. The CDR3 is 16 residues long. Germline V gene sequence: CDR1 SGHRS, CDR2 YFSETQ. Germline trimming cut 4 bases from V and 1 base from J; bases unmatched to any gene: 6. The CDR3 nucleotides read TGCGCCAGCAGCGCCCCCGGACTAGCGGGCACAGATACGCAGTATTTT. Translated, it gives CASSAPGLAGTDTQYF. Full variable domain (missing parts from reference TRBV5-1 and TRBJ2-3): KAGVTQTPRYLIKTRGQQVTLSCSPISGHRSVSWYQQTPGQGLQFLFEYFSETQRNKGNFPGRFSGRQFSNSRSEMNVSTLELGDSALYLCASSAPGLAGTDTQYFGPGTRLTVL.

The chain recombines TRBV4-1 with TRBJ2-1; 7 bases line up with TRBD1. CDR1 and CDR2 (germline): MGHRA, YSYEKL. J lost 5 bases, V lost 4 bases, and 11 bases had no gene match. The CDR3 loop spans 16 amino acids. CDR3 amino acids: CASSPTGQADHNEQFF. In DNA, the CDR3 is TGCGCCAGCAGCCCCACCGGACAGGCTGACCACAATGAGCAGTTCTTC.

The chain has TRBV28 and TRBJ2-7; TRBD1 agrees at 8 bases. The CDR3 runs 16 residues. Trimming cost V 1 base and J 3 bases; bases outside gene matches: 8. Per germline, CDR1 MDHEN and CDR2 SYDVKM. The CDR3 loop reads CASSLFPGTGVYEQYF. In nucleotides, the CDR3 is TGTGCCAGCAGTTTATTTCCCGGGACAGGCGTCTACGAGCAGTACTTC.

The V and J genes are TRBV7-7 and TRBJ2-2; TRBD2 matches at 13 bases. The germline CDR1 and CDR2 sequences are SSHAT and FNYEAQ (reference sequence). Trimming removed 5 bases from V and 6 bases from J; junction bases left unmatched: 6. The CDR3 is 16 amino acids. The CDR3 spells CASSLGTSGMAGELFF. CDR3 DNA sequence: TGTGCCAGCAGCCTGGGGACTAGCGGGATGGCCGGGGAGCTGTTTTTT.

Concerning this clone itself: Distinct nucleotide sequences in the sample also encode this CDR3. V usage is TRBV6-4 and J usage is TRBJ1-1; 8 nucleotides match TRBD1. V lost 3 bases, J lost 4 bases, and 1 base stayed unmatched. This CDR3 has 13 residues. Germline V gene lookup returns CDR1 MRHNA and CDR2 SNTAGT. CDR3 sequence: CASSEQGGTEAFF. For the CDR3, the DNA is TGTGCCAGCAGTGAACAGGGGGGCACTGAAGCTTTCTTT.

The rearrangement links TRBV7-2 to TRBJ2-1; tentatively, D is TRBD1 (5 bases). Germline CDR1 is SGHTA and CDR2 is FQGNSA. This CDR3 contains 13 residues. Trimming left V 1 base short and J 7 bases short, with 8 bases between. CDR3 amino acids: CASSLGTPNEQFF. As DNA, the CDR3 is TGTGCCAGCAGCTTAGGGACACCTAATGAGCAGTTCTTC.

This chain uses TRBV12-3 or TRBV12-4 with TRBJ1-2, with D perhaps matching TRBD1 (6 bases). This CDR3 is built from 12 residues. Trimming took off 5 bases at V and 5 bases at J, with 9 bases between the two ends. The CDR3, as DNA: TGTGCCAGCAGTAGGGGGGGGTATGGCTACACCTTC. The encoded protein is CASSRGGYGYTF.